The 5 T cell receptor beta chains below were found in one sample sequenced in a study of blood T cells in healthy people across ages. Primed by a sample-barcoded 5' primer and a J-beta primer mix, a second PCR proceeded for about 6 to 12 cycles. Using its own MiXCR run on the 5' RACE reads, TCRdb lists one record per CDR3 protein. The data contain hundreds of thousands of distinct CDR3 sequences, about 30% of them singletons. Sequenced sample: blood. These receptors originate from a woman at least 80 years old in good health.

On this clonotype itself: This sequence may be a read error, since a much larger clone differs from it by one base. This chain links TRBV29-1 with TRBJ2-5; TRBD1 or TRBD2 may be the D gene (5 bases each). Germline assignment: CDR1 SQVTM and CDR2 ANQGSEA. The CDR3 has 14 residues. The ends were cut back, 7 bases at V and 4 bases at J, with 19 bases in the middle. The CDR3: CSGAGTMIGETQYF. The CDR3 DNA reads as TGCAGCGGGGCCGGGACCATGATCGGAGAGACCCAGTACTTC.

The CDR3 region is CASSLARTSGGLGKETQYF. The CDR3 coding sequence is TGCGCCAGCAGCTTGGCCCGGACTAGCGGAGGCTTAGGGAAAGAGACCCAGTACTTC. This chain links TRBV5-1 with TRBJ2-5; the match to TRBD2 covers 10 bases. The CDR3 is made up of 19 amino acids. With 0 bases clipped from V and 3 bases from J, the junction kept 14 bases outside the gene matches. Germline V CDR1 and CDR2: SGHRS, YFSETQ.

Concerning this clonotype: A much larger clone lies one base from this, so it may be a read error. This chain connects TRBV24-1 to TRBJ1-2; a possible D gene is TRBD1 (5 bases). CDR3 length: 12 amino acids. V gave up 9 bases and J gave up 2 bases, with 9 bases separating them. Per germline, CDR1 KGHDR and CDR2 SFDVKD. This CDR3 reads CATGAKNYGYTF. The DNA for the CDR3 is TGTGCCACCGGGGCAAAGAACTATGGCTACACCTTC.

The sample holds many counts of this clonotype. V gene TRBV3-1 combines with J gene TRBJ2-5; D is perhaps TRBD1 (6 bases). Germline-derived CDR1 and CDR2 are LGHDT and YNNKEL (reference sequence). The CDR3 sequence is 14 residues long. V lost 2 bases and J lost 5, with 12 bases in between. Here the CDR3 DNA reads TGTGCCAGCAGCCAACAGGGGAAAACGGAGACCCAGTACTTC. This gives the protein CASSQQGKTETQYF.

The rearrangement uses TRBV7-9 and TRBJ1-1; D remains ambiguous. The V and J ends lost 2 bases and 3 bases respectively, with 7 bases between them. Germline assignment: CDR1 SEHNR and CDR2 FQNEAQ (reference sequence). The CDR3 covers 13 residues. The CDR3 region is CASSLPLYTEAFF. The CDR3 DNA is TGTGCCAGCAGCTTACCCCTATACACTGAAGCTTTCTTT.